Only one count was recorded for the clone carrying this T cell receptor beta chain. These data come from a study of blood T cell repertoires in COVID-19. Across the whole study: COVID-19 samples from acute and convalescent phases originated in the United States, Italy and Spain.

Losses at the gene ends were 4 bases for V and 5 bases for J; bases not matched to a gene: 20. Germline V lookup: CDR1 SQVTM, CDR2 ANQGSEA. The CDR3 totals 19 residues. Data came from immunoSEQ multiplex PCR; TCRdb stores just in-frame clones and leaves some out. The sample shows about 100,000 clones, 90% of them seen only once. The source is a man aged 55 to 70 with acute or convalescent COVID-19. V usage is TRBV29-1 and J usage is TRBJ2-5; TRBD2 matches at 12 bases. Sequencing was carried out using peripheral blood. The CDR3 loop is CSVARGGSGLAGRSETQYF. CDR3 sequence (DNA): TGCAGCGTTGCCCGAGGTGGGTCCGGACTAGCGGGAAGGTCGGAGACCCAGTACTTC.